This T cell receptor (beta chain) was found in a study of identical twins. The CDR3 has 13 residues. CDR1 is MGHRA and CDR2 is YSYEKL in the germline V gene. The J segment lost 3 bases and the V segment lost 3 bases, leaving 2 bases of the junction unmatched. TCRdb re-derived calls from the 5' RACE reads in MiXCR, one entry per CDR3 protein. Here the sample spans under 300,000 distinct CDR3 sequences, over 12% being singletons. The TCR originated in a woman younger than 30 in good health. The material sequenced was memory (CD45RO+) T cells sorted from blood. V and J are TRBV4-1 and TRBJ2-7; 7 positions agree with TRBD1. The CDR3, as DNA: TGCGCCAGCAGCCAGGGGACAGACTACGAGCAGTACTTC. Translated: CASSQGTDYEQYF.